A single sample is the source of the 6 T cell receptor beta chains below, sequenced in a study of CD8 T cells in Susac syndrome. Reverse transcription of roughly 0.5 to 1 ug RNA was carried out with random hexamers. TCRdb reprocessed the immunoSEQ multiplex PCR reads via MiXCR and lists one record per CDR3 protein. The repertoire has roughly 140,000 distinct CDR3 sequences, around 95% of them found once; the top ten carry 0.13% to 0.15%. Sequencing input: CD8+ T cells from PBMCs. All receptors derive from a human donor with multiple sclerosis.

This sequence joins TRBV30 and TRBJ2-7; D remains ambiguous. This CDR3 has 12 amino acids. CDR1 GTSNPN and CDR2 SVGIG come from the germline V gene (reference sequence). Trimming stripped 0 bases from V and 3 bases from J, with 6 bases between. CDR3 amino acids: CAWSVRVYEQYF. CDR3 DNA sequence: TGTGCCTGGAGTGTTAGGGTCTACGAGCAGTACTTC. The full variable domain, rest sourced from reference TRBV30 and TRBJ2-7, is SQTIHQWPATLVQPVGSPLSLECTVEGTSNPNLYWYRQAAGRGLQLLFYSVGIGQISSEVPQNLSASRPQDRQFILSSKKLLLSDSGFYLCAWSVRVYEQYFGPGTRLTVT.

The chain uses TRBV7-8 and TRBJ1-1; 11 bases map to TRBD1. Germline lookup yields CDR1 SGHVS and CDR2 FQNEAQ. CDR3 length: 16 amino acids. The V and J ends lost 1 base and 6 bases, in that order; junction bases with no gene match: 7. CDR3 sequence: CASSLGTGGQFAEAFF. For the CDR3, the DNA is TGTGCCAGCAGCTTAGGGACAGGGGGCCAGTTTGCTGAAGCTTTCTTT.

In the case of this clonotype: Without the conserved terminal phenylalanine or tryptophan, this CDR3 likely stems from a read error. This chain links TRBV18 with TRBJ2-5; no clear D. V lost 6 bases, J lost 5 bases, and 13 bases lay in between. CDR3 length: 13 amino acids. Germline lookup yields CDR1 KGHSH and CDR2 LQKENI. CDR3 region: CASSLSPEETQYY. CDR3 DNA sequence: TGTGCCAGCTCCCTGAGTCCCGAGGAGACCCAGTACTAC.

The CDR3 sequence: CSARDFRTDTDTQYF. In DNA form, the CDR3 reads TGCAGTGCTAGAGATTTTAGGACCGACACAGATACGCAGTATTTT. This rearrangement joins TRBV20-1 to TRBJ2-3; D gene unclear. CDR3 length: 15 amino acids. Germline loops: CDR1 DFQATT, CDR2 SNEGSKA (reference sequence). V was cut by 0 bases and J by 2 bases, with 12 bases left in between.

The chain uses TRBV3-1 and TRBJ2-3; D call uncertain. The germline CDR1 and CDR2 sequences are LGHDT and YNNKEL (reference sequence). This CDR3 has 16 residues. Trimming left V 5 bases short and J 1 base short, with 16 bases between. CDR3 sequence: CASSAFRRVRTDTQYF. In nucleotides, the CDR3 is TGTGCCAGCAGCGCTTTCCGTAGGGTCCGCACAGATACGCAGTATTTT.

CDR3 DNA: TGTGCCAGCAGTACCCGGAGTAACTATGGCTACACCTTC. This encodes CASSTRSNYGYTF. The V gene is TRBV12-3 or TRBV12-4, the J gene TRBJ1-2; no firm D call. This CDR3 contains 13 residues. The V gene lost 5 bases and the J gene lost 1 base, with 8 bases spanning the gap.